Presented here are 10 T cell receptor beta chains from one specimen sequenced in a study of T cell responses to AZD1222 COVID-19 vaccine. Clones were read by immunoSEQ multiplex PCR, and TCRdb kept only the in-frame ones, dropping some. Here the sample spans fewer than 120,000 clones, 81% being singletons. Source: peripheral blood, taken on day 0 of AZD1222 vaccination. The receptors were sampled from an adult in good health.

V usage is TRBV5-1 and J usage is TRBJ2-7; no clear D. V was cut by 0 bases and J by 5 bases, with 9 bases left in between. The CDR3 extends over 13 amino acids. Germline assignment: CDR1 SGHRS and CDR2 YFSETQ. CDR3 region: CASSLAVGDEQYF. The CDR3 DNA reads TGCGCCAGCAGCTTGGCGGTTGGGGACGAGCAGTACTTC.

The chain couples TRBV24-1 to TRBJ2-1; D is undetermined. The V end was cut by 1 base, the J end by 1 base, with 4 bases between. This CDR3 has 14 residues. Germline CDR1 KGHDR, CDR2 SFDVKD. CDR3 protein: CATSDLGSYNEQFF. CDR3 coding DNA: TGTGCCACCAGTGATTTAGGTTCCTACAATGAGCAGTTCTTC.

V and J are TRBV10-3 and TRBJ2-1; D is uncertain. V lost 0 bases and J 5 bases, leaving 11 bases between the germline ends. CDR1 ENHRY and CDR2 SYGVKD come from the germline V gene. CDR3 length: 15 residues. The CDR3 sequence: CAISESKRNNNEQFF. The CDR3 DNA reads as TGTGCCATCAGTGAGTCGAAACGAAACAACAATGAGCAGTTCTTC.

The rearrangement links TRBV29-1 to TRBJ1-2; no clear D gene. The CDR3 spans 11 residues. V lost 5 bases, J lost 5 bases, and 9 bases lay in between. Looked up from germline, CDR1 is SQVTM and CDR2 is ANQGSEA. The DNA for the CDR3 is TGCAGCGTTCCACGACGGTATGGCTACACCTTC. This encodes CSVPRRYGYTF.

This chain joins TRBV24-1 and TRBJ2-6; D not certain. The CDR3 runs 16 residues. Germline V gives CDR1 KGHDR, CDR2 SFDVKD. Trimming took 4 bases from V and 3 from J, leaving 12 bases between them. CDR3 sequence reads: CATSEPKLNGANVLTF. The CDR3 DNA sequence: TGTGCCACCAGTGAGCCGAAACTTAATGGGGCCAACGTCCTGACTTTC.

J is TRBJ2-3 and V is TRBV28; maybe TRBD2 (5 bases). In germline, CDR1 is MDHEN, CDR2 SYDVKM. The germline V and J ends were trimmed by 1 base and 0 bases, with 11 bases remaining between them. CDR3 length: 16 amino acids. Here the CDR3 DNA reads TGTGCCAGCAGTTTATCGGAGGCGACTAGCACAGATACGCAGTATTTT. Amino acid sequence: CASSLSEATSTDTQYF.

The rearrangement joins TRBV5-1 to TRBJ2-7; no clear D. Per germline, CDR1 SGHRS and CDR2 YFSETQ. There are 13 residues in the CDR3. Deletions cut 4 bases from V and 6 bases from J, with 14 bases between. The CDR3 DNA follows: TGCGCCAGCAGCCCCCGAATGGCAATCGAGCAGTACTTC. It is translated as CASSPRMAIEQYF.

This chain uses TRBV10-2 with TRBJ1-1; D gene unclear. Trimming removed 5 bases at V and 4 bases at J, with 11 bases between. The length of the CDR3 is 13 residues. Germline CDR1 is WSHSY and CDR2 is SAAADI. The CDR3 DNA follows: TGCGCCAGCAGTCGAGGTTCCGCCACTGAAGCTTTCTTT. It encodes CASSRGSATEAFF.

The chain is built from TRBV5-1 and TRBJ1-1; perhaps TRBD1 as D (5 bases). From germline, CDR1 is SGHRS and CDR2 YFSETQ. The V and J ends lost 4 bases and 1 base respectively, with 8 bases between them. The CDR3 is 13 amino acids. The CDR3 sequence: CASSPQGNTEAFF. Here the CDR3 DNA reads TGCGCCAGCAGCCCCCAGGGGAACACTGAAGCTTTCTTT.

The chain's CDR3 is CASRPPGVSNQPQHF. The CDR3 DNA sequence: TGTGCCAGCAGGCCCCCAGGGGTAAGCAATCAGCCCCAGCATTTT. The gene calls are TRBV7-2 and TRBJ1-5; tentative D call: TRBD1 (6 bases). Trimming cost V 6 bases and J 1 base, with 13 bases left between them. Germline CDR1 and CDR2: SGHTA and FQGNSA. There are 15 residues in the CDR3.